This T cell receptor (beta chain) was found in a study of shared clonotypes between healthy human individuals. It was CD45RO-negative cells, positively selected for CCR7, that made up naive CD8 cells, with terminally differentiated effector memory CD45RA+ cells excluded. HIV-negative, healthy adults without recent acute infections or vaccinations were the donors. Tens of thousands of T cell genomes, or about 0.2 ug DNA, went into the sorted-subset replicate PCRs. Here immunoSEQ multiplex PCR was the method, and the copy in TCRdb shows in-frame clones only, minus some. In the table there are more than 2 million clones, 93% of which are singletons. This CDR3 is built from 14 residues. V was cut by 6 bases and J by 4 bases, with 15 bases left in between. Germline-derived CDR1 and CDR2 are LNHDA and SQIVND (reference sequence). To note about this clone: The antigen is not known.

Study-wide results and limits: Rarefaction analysis demonstrated incomplete sorted-subset sequencing notwithstanding large depth.

Sequences were obtained from naive CD8+ T cells from PBMCs. This rearrangement joins TRBV19 to TRBJ2-5; no clear D gene. This receptor was identified in a man between 18 and 29 years old in good health. Some clones in this sample may be carry-over from other donors' samples. CDR3 nucleotides: TGTGCCAGTAGCCGCCGACAAGACCCAGAGACCCAGTACTTC. Its protein is CASSRRQDPETQYF.